Listed below are T cell receptor beta chains from one sample, sequenced in a study of T cells generated in artificial thymic organoids. TCRdb recomputed calls from the 5' RACE reads with MiXCR, one row per CDR3 protein. Of roughly 5,100 distinct CDR3 sequences in the sample, 25% were seen once. These receptors' antigens are unknown. The specimen sequenced was naive CD8+ T cells grown in artificial thymic organoids from cord blood stem and progenitor cells. These receptors were collected from a human donor who gave cord blood stem cells for thymic organoid culture, a cardiac surgery patient who gave postnatal thymus, or a blood donor (not recorded which). Both conserved end residues are part of each CDR3. Expanded clones are given a class, and other clones once, few, many or no size at all.

v_call	clone_size	j_call	cdr3_aa
TRBV5-5	many	TRBJ1-4	CASSLDREGEKLFF
TRBV18	NA	TRBJ2-3	CASTPRAGGTDAQYF
TRBV4-3	medium-sized	TRBJ2-1	CASSHATGFSYNEQFF
TRBV5-1	once	TRBJ2-6	CASSLRTPANVLTF
TRBV5-5	medium-sized	TRBJ1-6	CASSLAGPGNSPLHF
TRBV6-5	NA	TRBJ2-7	CASSYRQGTYEQYF
TRBV4-1	few	TRBJ1-5	CARSQGGGCNQPQHF
TRBV9	medium-sized	TRBJ2-1	CASSARPGLSYNEQFF
TRBV20-1	medium-sized	TRBJ2-7	CSARDQDKPYEQYF
TRBV4-3	NA	TRBJ2-7	CASSQAGTGYYEQYF
TRBV6-6	many	TRBJ2-7	CASSYSGQFSYEQYF
TRBV18	few	TRBJ1-1	CASSPFRGTEAFF
TRBV10-2	NA	TRBJ2-7	CASSAKIYEQYF
TRBV12-3/TRBV12-4	medium-sized	TRBJ2-4	CASSLTGDDKNIQYF
TRBV7-9	medium-sized	TRBJ2-2	CASNLRGGANTGELFF
TRBV4-3	NA	TRBJ2-2	CASSQTLLAGTTGELFF
TRBV6-5	medium-sized	TRBJ1-5	CASSYRRQVNDQPQHF
TRBV18	medium-sized	TRBJ2-2	CASSPPNPTGELFF
TRBV12-5	NA	TRBJ2-7	CASGLEQELYEQYF
TRBV7-9	NA	TRBJ2-7	CACSSGTDSYEQYF
TRBV20-1	medium-sized	TRBJ2-7	CSAPPAVLEQYF
TRBV24-1	medium-sized	TRBJ2-3	CATSARGEDTQYF
TRBV5-1	few	TRBJ1-2	CASSLPYGYTF
TRBV29-1	medium-sized	TRBJ2-5	CSVGGAGGETQYF
TRBV5-1	NA	TRBJ2-7	CASIHGPGAYEQYF
TRBV19	NA	TRBJ2-4	CATSGINAEYF
TRBV4-1	medium-sized	TRBJ1-3	CASSQSAWPHSGNTIYF
TRBV5-1	NA	TRBJ1-2	CASSFGTIYGYTF